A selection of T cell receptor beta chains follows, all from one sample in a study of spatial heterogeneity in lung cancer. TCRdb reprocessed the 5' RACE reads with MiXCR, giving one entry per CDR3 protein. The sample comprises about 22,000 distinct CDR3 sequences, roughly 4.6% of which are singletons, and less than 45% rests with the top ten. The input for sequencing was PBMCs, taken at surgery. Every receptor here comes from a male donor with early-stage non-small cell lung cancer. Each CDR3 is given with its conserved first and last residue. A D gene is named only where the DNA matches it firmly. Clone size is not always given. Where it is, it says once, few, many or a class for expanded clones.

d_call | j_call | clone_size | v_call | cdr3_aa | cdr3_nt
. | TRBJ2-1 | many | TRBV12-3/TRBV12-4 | CASSTGGREYNEQFF | TGTGCCAGCAGCACCGGGGGGCGGGAATACAATGAGCAGTTCTTC
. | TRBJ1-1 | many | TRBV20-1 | CSARGPSNTEAFF | TGCAGTGCTCGGGGACCTTCGAACACTGAAGCTTTCTTT
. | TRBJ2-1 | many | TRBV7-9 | CASSSHKGGNNEQFF | TGTGCCAGCAGCTCTCACAAGGGGGGGAACAATGAGCAGTTCTTC
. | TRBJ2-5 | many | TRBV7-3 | CASSLSGEGETQYF | TGTGCCAGCAGCTTATCAGGGGAGGGAGAGACCCAGTACTTC
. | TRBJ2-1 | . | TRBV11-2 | CASSLGLPPLNEQFF | TGTGCCAGCAGCTTAGGGTTACCACCCTTAAATGAGCAGTTCTTC
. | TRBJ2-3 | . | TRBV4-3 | CASSQDNREGTQYF | TGCGCCAGCAGCCAAGATAACAGGGAAGGTACGCAGTATTTT
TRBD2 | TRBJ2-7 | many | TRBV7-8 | CASSLRTSGRHYPYEQYF | TGTGCCAGCAGCTTAAGGACTAGCGGGAGGCACTACCCCTACGAGCAGTACTTC
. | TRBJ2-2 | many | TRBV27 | CASSLLGPQGAGELFF | TGTGCCAGCAGTTTATTAGGTCCCCAGGGTGCCGGGGAGCTGTTTTTT
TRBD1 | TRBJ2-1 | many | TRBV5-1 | CASSLAGQGYGGEQFF | TGCGCCAGCAGCTTGGCGGGACAGGGGTATGGTGGTGAGCAGTTCTTC
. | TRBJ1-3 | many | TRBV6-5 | CASRSSGNTIYF | TGTGCCAGCAGGAGCTCTGGAAACACCATATATTTT
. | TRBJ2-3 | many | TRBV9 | CASSARGDRSTDTQYF | TGTGCCAGCAGCGCAAGGGGGGACCGAAGCACAGATACGCAGTATTTT
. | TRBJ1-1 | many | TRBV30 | CAWSLGYSNTEAFF | TGTGCCTGGAGTTTGGGGTATTCGAACACTGAAGCTTTCTTT
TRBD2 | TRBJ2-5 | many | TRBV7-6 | CASSLGTSGPQETQYF | TGTGCCAGCAGCTTAGGGACTAGCGGACCCCAAGAGACCCAGTACTTC
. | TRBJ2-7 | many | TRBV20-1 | CSARRDYEQYF | TGCAGTGCTAGGAGGGACTACGAGCAGTACTTC
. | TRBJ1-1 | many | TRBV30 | CAWILLNTEAFF | TGTGCCTGGATCCTCCTGAACACTGAAGCTTTCTTT
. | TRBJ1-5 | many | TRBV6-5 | CASSYGPRDSNQPQHF | TGTGCCAGCAGTTACGGGCCCCGGGATAGCAATCAGCCCCAGCATTTT
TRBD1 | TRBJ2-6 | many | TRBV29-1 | CSAGDRAGANVLTF | TGCAGCGCCGGAGACAGGGCTGGGGCCAACGTCCTGACTTTC
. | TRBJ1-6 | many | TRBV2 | CASSSPGGVNSPLHF | TGTGCCAGCAGTTCACCGGGGGGGGTTAATTCACCCCTCCACTTT
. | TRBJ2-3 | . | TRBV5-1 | CASSLVVGHTQYF | TGCGCCAGCAGCTTGGTGGTGGGACATACGCAGTATTTT
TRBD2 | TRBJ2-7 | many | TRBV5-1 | CASSPVYSGSPHEQYF | TGCGCCAGCAGCCCCGTATATAGCGGGAGCCCCCACGAGCAGTACTTC
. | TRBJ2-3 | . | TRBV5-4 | CASGNRYSTDTQYF | TGTGCCAGCGGGAACAGGTACAGCACAGATACGCAGTATTTT
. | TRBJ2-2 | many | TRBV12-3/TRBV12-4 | CASRGLTNTGELFF | TGTGCCAGCAGGGGACTTACGAACACCGGGGAGCTGTTTTTT
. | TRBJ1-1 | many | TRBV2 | CASRGNRAEAFF | TGTGCCAGCAGGGGCAACAGGGCTGAAGCTTTCTTT
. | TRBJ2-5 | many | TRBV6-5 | CASSYSWGETQYF | TGTGCCAGCAGTTACTCGTGGGGGGAGACCCAGTACTTC
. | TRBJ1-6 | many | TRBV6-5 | CASSYSNRGNSPLHF | TGTGCCAGCAGTTACTCGAACCGGGGTAATTCACCCCTCCACTTT
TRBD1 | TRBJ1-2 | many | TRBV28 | CASSWDRGGGYTF | TGTGCCAGCAGTTGGGACAGGGGGGGTGGCTACACCTTC
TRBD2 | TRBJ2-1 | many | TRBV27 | CASTSPAGGISGEQFF | TGTGCCAGCACCTCCCCAGCGGGGGGGATCTCGGGTGAGCAGTTCTTC
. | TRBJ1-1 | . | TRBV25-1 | CASSAYDRNTEAFF | TGTGCCAGCAGCGCTTACGACAGGAACACTGAAGCTTTCTTT
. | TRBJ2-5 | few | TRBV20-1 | CSARPETALKVETQYF | TGCAGTGCTAGACCCGAGACAGCCCTAAAGGTAGAGACCCAGTACTTC
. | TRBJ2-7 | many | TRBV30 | CAWSLKRTRYEQYF | TGTGCCTGGAGCCTAAAACGGACCAGGTACGAGCAGTACTTC
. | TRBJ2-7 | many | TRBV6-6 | CASSYSNSFSYEQYF | TGTGCCAGCAGTTACTCGAACAGCTTCTCCTACGAGCAGTACTTC
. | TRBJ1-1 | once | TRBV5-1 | CASSLGPGIRHGGVNTEAFF | TGCGCCAGCAGCTTGGGACCAGGCATTCGCCACGGGGGGGTGAACACTGAAGCTTTCTTT
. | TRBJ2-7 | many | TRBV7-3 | CASSLIFGDGHSYEQYF | TGTGCCAGCAGCTTAATTTTCGGAGACGGACACTCCTACGAGCAGTACTTC
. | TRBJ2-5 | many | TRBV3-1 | CASSSTWGPSRQQETQYF | TGTGCCAGCAGCTCGACGTGGGGCCCGTCCCGGCAACAAGAGACCCAGTACTTC
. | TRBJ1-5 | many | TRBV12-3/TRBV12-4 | CASSSEGGQHF | TGTGCCAGCAGTTCCGAGGGTGGTCAGCATTTT
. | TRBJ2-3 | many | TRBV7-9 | CASSSTGSTDTQYF | TGTGCCAGCAGCTCGACTGGGTCCACAGATACGCAGTATTTT
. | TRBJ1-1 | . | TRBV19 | CASSQRLGEAFF | TGTGCCAGTAGTCAACGATTGGGTGAAGCTTTCTTT
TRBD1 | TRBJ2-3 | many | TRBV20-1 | CSAVDRGPTDTQYF | TGCAGTGCTGTAGACAGGGGGCCCACAGATACGCAGTATTTT
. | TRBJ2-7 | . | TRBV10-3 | CAISPPDKYYEQYF | TGTGCCATCAGTCCTCCCGACAAGTACTACGAGCAGTACTTC
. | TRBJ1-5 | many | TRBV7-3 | CASGGWLDQPQHF | TGTGCCAGCGGGGGGTGGCTGGATCAGCCCCAGCATTTT
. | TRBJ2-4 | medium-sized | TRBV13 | CASSPSGIGLAKNIQYF | TGTGCCAGCAGCCCCTCCGGAATAGGCCTAGCCAAAAACATTCAGTACTTC
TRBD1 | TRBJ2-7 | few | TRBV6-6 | CASRDRVVGEQYF | TGTGCCAGCAGGGACAGGGTGGTAGGGGAGCAGTACTTC
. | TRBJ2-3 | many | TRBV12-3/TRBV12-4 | CASSLQGAARDTQYF | TGTGCCAGCAGCCTCCAGGGTGCCGCGAGAGATACGCAGTATTTT
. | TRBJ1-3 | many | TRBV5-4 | CASSLAGWGNTIYF | TGTGCCAGCAGCTTGGCCGGTTGGGGAAACACCATATATTTT
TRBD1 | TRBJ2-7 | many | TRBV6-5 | CASSLTPTGSFEQYF | TGTGCCAGCAGCCTGACCCCGACAGGGTCGTTCGAGCAGTACTTC